This is a list of T cell receptor beta chains from one sample in a study of CD8 T cells in Susac syndrome. Each CDR3 protein is one row after TCRdb ran MiXCR on the immunoSEQ multiplex PCR reads. This sample has approximately 180,000 distinct CDR3 sequences, with around 95% found just once. The sequenced sample consisted of CD4+ T cells from PBMCs. The receptors derive from a human donor with multiple sclerosis. CDR3s include the opening cysteine and the closing phenylalanine or tryptophan. A D gene is named only where the DNA matches it firmly. Clone size is given for some rows only: seen once, a few or many times, or a class if the clone is expanded.

once,TRBJ2-7,TRBV3-1,NA,CASSQGNYAYEQYF,TGTGCCAGCAGCCAAGGAAACTACGCCTACGAGCAGTACTTC
once,TRBJ1-1,TRBV5-6,TRBD1,CASSLWRQGDYTEAFF,TGTGCCAGCAGCCTATGGCGACAGGGGGATTACACTGAAGCTTTCTTT
NA,TRBJ1-1,TRBV19,NA,CASNRNTEAFF,TGTGCCAGTAACCGGAACACTGAAGCTTTCTTT
NA,TRBJ2-1,TRBV4-1,NA,CASSQARLGGEQFF,TGCGCCAGCAGCCAAGCCAGGCTGGGGGGTGAGCAGTTCTTC
NA,TRBJ2-3,TRBV5-1,TRBD1,CASSLRGLGADTQYF,TGCGCCAGCAGCTTAAGGGGGCTCGGGGCAGATACGCAGTATTTT
NA,TRBJ1-1,TRBV2,NA,CATRWGQGEMNTEAFF,TGTGCCACCAGGTGGGGACAAGGGGAAATGAACACTGAAGCTTTCTTT
NA,TRBJ1-2,TRBV7-9,TRBD1,CASSLSTGTGGNYGYTF,TGTGCCAGCAGCTTATCGACGGGGACAGGGGGTAACTATGGCTACACCTTC
NA,TRBJ2-3,TRBV6-4,NA,CASSASGPADTQYF,TGTGCCAGCAGTGCATCAGGGCCCGCAGATACGCAGTATTTT
once,TRBJ1-5,TRBV10-3,NA,CAIKSDSSNDQPQHF,TGTGCCATCAAGTCCGACAGCTCAAATGATCAGCCCCAGCATTTT
NA,TRBJ2-1,TRBV7-2,NA,CASSDQGVGYNEQFF,TGTGCCAGCAGCGATCAGGGAGTTGGCTACAATGAGCAGTTCTTC
NA,TRBJ1-6,TRBV3-1,TRBD1,CASRLSGTGLHF,TGTGCCAGCAGACTAAGCGGGACAGGGCTCCACTTT
NA,TRBJ2-5,TRBV14,TRBD2,CASSQDPAGAGGTQYF,TGTGCCAGCAGCCAAGACCCAGCGGGGGCTGGGGGGACCCAGTACTTC
NA,TRBJ2-3,TRBV13,NA,CASSQAQGPQYF,TGTGCCAGCAGCCAAGCACAGGGACCGCAGTATTTT
NA,TRBJ2-5,TRBV15,TRBD2,CATSGLVVQQETQYF,TGTGCCACCAGCGGACTAGTGGTTCAACAAGAGACCCAGTACTTC
NA,TRBJ2-1,TRBV19,TRBD2,CASSSLRGGRGEQFF,TGTGCCAGTAGTAGTCTACGGGGGGGTCGAGGGGAGCAGTTCTTC
NA,TRBJ1-2,TRBV20-1,TRBD1,CSARPPGTDGYTF,TGCAGTGCTAGGCCACCCGGGACAGACGGCTACACCTTC